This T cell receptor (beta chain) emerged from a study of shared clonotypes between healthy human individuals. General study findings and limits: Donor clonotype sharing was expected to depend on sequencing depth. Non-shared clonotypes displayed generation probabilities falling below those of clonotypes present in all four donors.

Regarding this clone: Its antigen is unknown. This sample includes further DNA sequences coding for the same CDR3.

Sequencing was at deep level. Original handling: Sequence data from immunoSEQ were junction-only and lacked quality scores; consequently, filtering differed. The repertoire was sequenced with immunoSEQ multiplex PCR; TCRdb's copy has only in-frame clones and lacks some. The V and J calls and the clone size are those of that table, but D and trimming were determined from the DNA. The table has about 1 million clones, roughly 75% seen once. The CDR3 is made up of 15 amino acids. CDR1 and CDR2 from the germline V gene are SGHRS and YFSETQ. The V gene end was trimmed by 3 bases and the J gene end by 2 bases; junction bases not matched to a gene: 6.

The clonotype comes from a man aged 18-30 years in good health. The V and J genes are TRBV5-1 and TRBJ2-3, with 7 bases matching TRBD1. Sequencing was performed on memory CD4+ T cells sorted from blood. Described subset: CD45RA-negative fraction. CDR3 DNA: TGCGCCAGCAGCTCGATGACAGGGTCCACAGATACGCAGTATTTT. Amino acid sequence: CASSSMTGSTDTQYF.